This T cell receptor (beta chain) was obtained from a study of T-cell reconstitution after alpha-beta-depleted transplantation in children. Unique molecular identifiers were incorporated during preparation of the TCRbeta library. One entry per CDR3 protein, called by TCRdb with MiXCR from the PCR reads. The repertoire holds roughly 790,000 distinct CDR3 sequences, with less than 20% as singletons. The germline V gene encodes CDR1 SEHNR and CDR2 FQNEAQ (reference sequence). This CDR3 comprises 9 residues. With 2 bases removed from V and 15 bases from J, the gap between germline ends came to 5 bases. This clonotype showed up just a few times.

This material consisted of PBMCs, mostly from graft donor cells, taken 360 days after TCRalphabeta/CD19-depleted stem cell transplant. This TCR derives from a male patient between 5 and 17 years old who had a stem cell transplant for acute lymphoblastic leukemia, so the T cells may come from the graft donor. V and J are TRBV7-9 and TRBJ2-1; D is ambiguous. The CDR3 sequence is CASSLMRFF. The CDR3 bases are TGTGCCAGCAGCTTAATGAGGTTCTTC.